One sample yielded the 32 T cell receptor beta chains listed below, sequenced in a study of blood T cell repertoires in COVID-19. Here immunoSEQ multiplex PCR was the method, and the copy in TCRdb shows in-frame clones only, minus some. Counted here are about 280,000 clones, approximately 83% occurring once; the ten biggest clones make up around a tenth. Sequences were obtained from peripheral blood. These receptors were collected from a woman aged 45-65 years who had recovered from COVID-19.

This clone was recorded a few times. The V and J genes are TRBV7-9 and TRBJ2-7; a weak D match, TRBD2 (5 bases). V shed 0 bases and J shed 3 bases, with 9 bases lying between them. The CDR3 runs to 14 residues. CDR1 SEHNR and CDR2 FQNEAQ come from the germline V gene (reference sequence). The CDR3 DNA is TGTGCCAGCAGCTTAGCGGGAGCCTTCTACGAGCAGTACTTC. Translation gives CASSLAGAFYEQYF. Full variable domain (outside the CDR3, taken from reference TRBV7-9 and TRBJ2-7): DTGVSQNPRHKITKRGQNVTFRCDPISEHNRLYWYRQTLGQGPEFLTYFQNEAQLEKSRLLSDRFSAERPKGSFSTLEIQRTEQGDSAMYLCASSLAGAFYEQYFGPGTRLTVT.

The chain carries TRBV9 and TRBJ2-2; 7 nucleotides agree with TRBD2. V gave up 2 bases and J gave up 1 base; unmatched junction bases: 5. This CDR3 region has 16 residues. Germline CDR1 and CDR2: SGDLS and YYNGEE. The CDR3 loop reads CASSVGGRGNTGELFF. CDR3 DNA sequence: TGTGCCAGCAGCGTGGGCGGGAGAGGGAACACCGGGGAGCTGTTTTTT. The variable domain in full, completed from reference TRBV9 and TRBJ2-2, reads DSGVTQTPKHLITATGQRVTLRCSPRSGDLSVYWYQQSLDQGLQFLIQYYNGEERAKGNILERFSAQQFPDLHSELNLSSLELGDSALYFCASSVGGRGNTGELFFGEGSRLTVL.

This chain connects TRBV15 to TRBJ1-3, with a weak D call TRBD1 (5 bases). CDR1 LNHNV and CDR2 YYDKDF come from the germline V gene (reference sequence). Trimming removed 7 bases from V and 0 bases from J, with 10 bases in between. This CDR3 region has 14 residues. CDR3 sequence: CATKAGVSGNTIYF. In DNA form, the CDR3 reads TGTGCCACCAAGGCGGGGGTCTCTGGAAACACCATATATTTT.

The V and J genes are TRBV2 and TRBJ1-6; 9 nucleotides match TRBD1. CDR1 and CDR2 (germline): SNHLY, FYNNEI. The CDR3 sequence is 16 residues long. The ends lost 5 bases at V and 7 bases at J; junction bases unmatched: 9. The CDR3 protein is CASSPGGTGTNSPLHF. The CDR3 DNA follows: TGTGCCAGCAGTCCAGGCGGGACAGGGACAAATTCACCCCTCCACTTT.

The CDR3 DNA reads as TGTGCCAGCAGCGAACAGGGGCTTTCATTCTACGAGCAGTACTTC. It encodes CASSEQGLSFYEQYF. The J gene is TRBJ2-7, the V gene TRBV7-9; 7 bases agree with TRBD1. The germline gives CDR1 SEHNR, CDR2 FQNEAQ (reference sequence). V was pared by 5 bases and J by 3 bases, with 10 bases of the junction left unmatched. The CDR3 spans 15 residues. The entire variable domain, with the rest obtained from reference TRBV7-9 and TRBJ2-7, is as follows: DTGVSQNPRHKITKRGQNVTFRCDPISEHNRLYWYRQTLGQGPEFLTYFQNEAQLEKSRLLSDRFSAERPKGSFSTLEIQRTEQGDSAMYLCASSEQGLSFYEQYFGPGTRLTVT.

CDR3: CASSQDDRGDETQYF. The DNA of the CDR3 is TGCGCCAGCAGCCAAGACGACAGGGGCGACGAGACCCAGTACTTC. V and J are TRBV4-3 and TRBJ2-5, with TRBD1 matching over 8 bases. CDR3 size: 15 residues. Germline values: CDR1 LGHNA, CDR2 YSLEER. V was pared by 0 bases and J by 5 bases, with 5 bases of the junction left unmatched.

This sequence joins TRBV7-2 and TRBJ2-2; 10 nucleotides line up with TRBD2. Germline V CDR1 and CDR2: SGHTA, FQGNSA. CDR3 length: 17 residues. The V gene end was trimmed by 8 bases and the J gene end by 5 bases; junction bases not matched to a gene: 14. The CDR3 sequence: CASSRSGLAGATGELFF. The CDR3 DNA sequence: TGTGCCAGCTCTCGAAGCGGGCTAGCGGGGGCTACCGGGGAGCTGTTTTTT.

This clone came up a few times. The chain has TRBV30 and TRBJ1-1; 9 positions match TRBD1. V lost 4 bases to trimming and J lost 5 bases; unmatched junction nucleotides: 8. The CDR3 consists of 14 residues. CDR1 is GTSNPN, CDR2 SVGIG, per germline (reference sequence). For the CDR3, the DNA is TGTGCCTGGAAGGGACAGGGAAGTCTGACTGAAGCTTTCTTT. It codes for CAWKGQGSLTEAFF.

The rearrangement uses TRBV3-1 (or the pseudogene TRBV3-2) and TRBJ2-5; possibly TRBD2 for D (5 bases). V lost 5 bases and J 5 bases, leaving 9 bases between the germline ends. The CDR3 sequence is 12 residues long. Germline V CDR1 and CDR2: LGHDT, YNNKEL (reference sequence). CDR3 coding DNA: TGTGCCAGCAGCTTCGGGGAGGAGACCCAGTACTTC. Residues: CASSFGEETQYF.

CDR3 loop: CASSSQGSTGELFF. The CDR3 DNA follows: TGTGCCAGCAGCTCCCAGGGCAGCACCGGGGAGCTGTTTTTT. The J gene is TRBJ2-2, the V gene TRBV7-3, with D perhaps TRBD1 (5 bases). CDR3 length: 14 amino acids. V dropped 4 bases and J dropped 4 bases, with 10 bases sitting between them. CDR1 and CDR2 (germline): SGHTA, FQGTGA.

This clone was recorded once. The V and J genes are TRBV11-2 and TRBJ2-5, with a tentative D call TRBD1 (6 bases). Trimming took 7 bases from V and 4 from J, leaving 13 bases between them. The CDR3 loop spans 13 amino acids. The germline V gene encodes CDR1 SGHAT and CDR2 FQNNGV. The CDR3 DNA sequence: TGTGCCAGCACCCCGGGACAAAGAGAGACCCAGTACTTC. Residues: CASTPGQRETQYF. The complete variable domain, with remaining parts taken from reference TRBV11-2 and TRBJ2-5, reads EAGVAQSPRYKIIEKRQSVAFWCNPISGHATLYWYQQILGQGPKLLIQFQNNGVVDDSQLPKDRFSAERLKGVDSTLKIQPAKLEDSAVYLCASTPGQRETQYFGPGTRLLVL.

V usage is TRBV10-3 and J usage is TRBJ1-2; tentative D call: TRBD1 (6 bases). Germline V CDR1 and CDR2: ENHRY, SYGVKD. Trimming shortened V by 2 bases and J by 5 bases, and 15 bases separated the two germline ends. This CDR3 has 15 amino acids. Written as DNA, the CDR3 is TGTGCCATCAGTGAGGGGCAACAGGGACCATATGGCTACACCTTC. It yields the protein CAISEGQQGPYGYTF.

This sequence joins TRBV5-1 and TRBJ1-6; D is undetermined. The CDR3 length is 12 residues. V was cut by 3 bases and J by 12 bases, with 10 bases left in between. Germline V CDR1 and CDR2: SGHRS, YFSETQ. CDR3 amino acids: CASSYTGGPLHF. In DNA form, the CDR3 reads TGCGCCAGCAGCTATACGGGTGGACCCCTCCACTTT. Supplemented by reference TRBV5-1 and TRBJ1-6, the full variable domain reads KAGVTQTPRYLIKTRGQQVTLSCSPISGHRSVSWYQQTPGQGLQFLFEYFSETQRNKGNFPGRFSGRQFSNSRSEMNVSTLELGDSALYLCASSYTGGPLHFGNGTRLTVT.

The rearrangement links TRBV19 to TRBJ2-3, with 9 bases fitting TRBD1. V trimming: 7 bases; J trimming: 3 bases; junction bases outside the gene matches: 5. This CDR3 has 14 residues. CDR1 is LNHDA, CDR2 SQIVND, per germline (reference sequence). CDR3 DNA sequence: TGTGCCAGTACCAAGGACAGGGGAACAGATACGCAGTATTTT. This translates into CASTKDRGTDTQYF.

The V call is TRBV18, the J call TRBJ2-1; TRBD2 matches 9 bases. The V gene's germline CDR1 is KGHSH and CDR2 LQKENI. V trimming: 3 bases; J trimming: 7 bases; junction bases outside the gene matches: 7. The CDR3 totals 15 residues. The CDR3 DNA is TGTGCCAGCTCACCCCTAGCGGGAACGGGGAATGAGCAGTTCTTC. Translated, it gives CASSPLAGTGNEQFF.

This CDR3 is CASSSQNTGELFF. The CDR3 region has the DNA TGTGCCAGCAGTTCACAGAACACCGGGGAGCTGTTTTTT. The chain links TRBV27 to TRBJ2-2; unclear D gene. This CDR3 comprises 13 residues. Germline V gene sequence: CDR1 MNHEY, CDR2 SMNVEV (reference sequence). Trimming removed 4 bases from V and 1 base from J, with 4 bases in between.

This chain links TRBV4-2 with TRBJ1-2; tentatively, D is TRBD1 (5 bases). The CDR3 contains 14 residues. V lost 3 bases and J 6 bases, leaving 14 bases between the germline ends. Per the germline V gene, CDR1 is LGHNA and CDR2 is YNFKEQ. CDR3 in DNA: TGTGCCAGCAGCCACGGGGGAGGTGTGGATGGCTACACCTTC. Protein product: CASSHGGGVDGYTF.

This clone has a single count. The V call is TRBV4-1, the J call TRBJ1-2, with D perhaps TRBD1 (5 bases). The ends were cut back, 1 base at V and 6 bases at J, with 12 bases in the middle. Germline values: CDR1 MGHRA, CDR2 YSYEKL. The CDR3 sequence is 14 residues long. CDR3 DNA: TGCGCCAGCAGCCAAGGAGTGCGGGGACATGGCTACACCTTC. Translating gives CASSQGVRGHGYTF.

This clone occurred once. The CDR3 spells CASTRPGNTEAFF. CDR3 coding DNA: TGTGCCAGCACCCGCCCAGGGAACACTGAAGCTTTCTTT. The rearrangement uses TRBV6-5 and TRBJ1-1; D is unclear. The ends were cut back, 7 bases at V and 1 base at J, with 10 bases in the middle. The CDR3 length is 13 residues. The germline V gene encodes CDR1 MNHEY and CDR2 SVGAGI.

This clone has just a few counts. The V call is TRBV5-4, the J call TRBJ2-7; 7 bases agree with TRBD1. Germline values: CDR1 SGHNT, CDR2 YYREEE (reference sequence). The CDR3 spans 13 residues. V was pared by 4 bases and J by 3 bases, with 4 bases of the junction left unmatched. CDR3 DNA sequence: TGTGCCAGCAGCCCCCGGGACAGCTACGAGCAGTACTTC. It is translated as CASSPRDSYEQYF.

This sequence joins TRBV28 and TRBJ1-4; D is possibly TRBD1 (6 bases). This CDR3 has 19 amino acids. V was trimmed by 4 bases and J by 8 bases, leaving 29 bases between them. Looked up from germline, CDR1 is MDHEN and CDR2 is SYDVKM. Here the CDR3 reads CASSYPPNDMSGGREKLFF. The CDR3 DNA sequence: TGTGCCAGCAGTTACCCCCCCAACGACATGTCTGGGGGCCGAGAAAAACTGTTTTTT.

V and J are TRBV28 and TRBJ2-5; 8 bases align to TRBD2. Unmatched junction bases numbered 7, after V lost 6 bases and J lost 4 bases. The germline CDR1 and CDR2 sequences are MDHEN and SYDVKM. This CDR3 is built from 14 residues. Here the CDR3 reads CASSFGGGRETQYF. DNA for the CDR3: TGTGCCAGCAGCTTCGGGGGGGGGCGAGAGACCCAGTACTTC.

The V call is TRBV18, the J call TRBJ2-1; maybe TRBD2 (5 bases). This CDR3 region has 17 residues. Trimming removed 3 bases from V and 0 bases from J, with 15 bases in between. Germline V gene data show CDR1 as KGHSH and CDR2 as LQKENI. Here the CDR3 reads CASSPARAIRSYNEQFF. CDR3 bases: TGTGCCAGCTCACCCGCGCGGGCCATACGCTCCTACAATGAGCAGTTCTTC.

This clone has only one observation. The chain couples TRBV28 to TRBJ1-1; D unresolved. The CDR3 totals 14 residues. Germline V CDR1 and CDR2: MDHEN, SYDVKM. The ends were cut back, 2 bases at V and 0 bases at J, with 7 bases in the middle. The CDR3 sequence: CASSLVRMNTEAFF. In DNA form, the CDR3 reads TGTGCCAGCAGTTTAGTCAGAATGAACACTGAAGCTTTCTTT.

The V gene is TRBV6-6, the J gene TRBJ2-3; no definite D call. The CDR3 consists of 13 residues. V lost 5 bases and J 6 bases, leaving 12 bases between the germline ends. CDR1 is MNHNY, CDR2 SVGAGI, per germline (reference sequence). The CDR3 reads CASSAPSRDTQYF. The CDR3 nucleotides are TGTGCCAGCAGTGCCCCTTCGAGGGATACGCAGTATTTT.

Comments on this clone: The sample holds other DNA sequences that translate to the same CDR3. The CDR3 protein is CASRGQGNYGYTF. The CDR3, as DNA: TGTGCCAGCAGAGGACAGGGGAACTATGGCTACACCTTC. This chain connects TRBV28 to TRBJ1-2, with 9 bases matching TRBD1. Germline assignment: CDR1 MDHEN and CDR2 SYDVKM. The junction had 1 base not matched to a gene; V was cut back by 6 bases and J by 2 bases. The CDR3 has 13 amino acids.

The chain is built from TRBV27 and TRBJ2-3; D uncertain. Germline loops: CDR1 MNHEY, CDR2 SMNVEV (reference sequence). This CDR3 is built from 14 residues. Trimming left V 6 bases short and J 2 bases short, with 12 bases between. In DNA form, the CDR3 reads TGTGCCAGCAGCCTGTTGGGCGTCACAGATACGCAGTATTTT. This codes for CASSLLGVTDTQYF.

The chain carries TRBV4-1 and TRBJ2-2; D is unresolved. The CDR3 contains 15 residues. Trimming removed 1 base from V and 0 bases from J, with 6 bases in between. Germline V gene lookup returns CDR1 MGHRA and CDR2 YSYEKL. The CDR3 sequence: CASSQARTNTGELFF. CDR3 sequence (DNA): TGCGCCAGCAGCCAAGCCAGAACGAACACCGGGGAGCTGTTTTTT.

The rearrangement links TRBV7-2 to TRBJ2-7; TRBD2 aligns across 12 bases. In germline, CDR1 is SGHTA, CDR2 FQGNSA. The CDR3 spans 16 residues. Germline trimming cut 5 bases from V and 5 bases from J; bases unmatched to any gene: 10. The CDR3 sequence is CASSRDPSGRADEQYF. Written as DNA, the CDR3 is TGTGCCAGCAGCCGCGACCCTAGCGGGAGGGCCGACGAGCAGTACTTC. Supplemented by reference TRBV7-2 and TRBJ2-7, the full variable domain reads GAGVSQSPSNKVTEKGKDVELRCDPISGHTALYWYRQSLGQGLEFLIYFQGNSAPDKSGLPSDRFSAERTGGSVSTLTIQRTQQEDSAVYLCASSRDPSGRADEQYFGPGTRLTVT.

The chain uses TRBV5-3 and TRBJ1-4; D is unclear. TRBV5-3 is an ORF; its function is uncertain. Trimming took off 7 bases at V and 5 bases at J, with 15 bases between the two ends. This CDR3 is 14 amino acids long. The CDR3 nucleotides read TGTGCCAGACCTTTCGCGAATAAAAATGAAAAACTGTTTTTT. It yields the protein CARPFANKNEKLFF.

CDR3 nucleotide sequence: TGTGCCAGCAGCCTAATGGGGCTAGCGGGCACAGATACGCAGTATTTT. Translating gives CASSLMGLAGTDTQYF. The rearrangement joins TRBV11-2 to TRBJ2-3; 7 bases agree with TRBD2. J lost 1 base, V lost 5 bases, and 9 bases had no gene match. Germline CDR1 and CDR2: SGHAT and FQNNGV. The CDR3 runs to 16 residues.

This chain uses TRBV5-5 with TRBJ2-1, with 7 bases aligning to TRBD1. V lost 4 bases to trimming and J lost 6 bases; unmatched junction nucleotides: 10. Germline lookup yields CDR1 SGHKS and CDR2 YYEKEE (reference sequence). This CDR3 is 15 amino acids long. CDR3 nucleotide sequence: TGTGCCAGCAGCCCTCTGGACAGGACCTTCAATGAGCAGTTCTTC. It codes for CASSPLDRTFNEQFF.